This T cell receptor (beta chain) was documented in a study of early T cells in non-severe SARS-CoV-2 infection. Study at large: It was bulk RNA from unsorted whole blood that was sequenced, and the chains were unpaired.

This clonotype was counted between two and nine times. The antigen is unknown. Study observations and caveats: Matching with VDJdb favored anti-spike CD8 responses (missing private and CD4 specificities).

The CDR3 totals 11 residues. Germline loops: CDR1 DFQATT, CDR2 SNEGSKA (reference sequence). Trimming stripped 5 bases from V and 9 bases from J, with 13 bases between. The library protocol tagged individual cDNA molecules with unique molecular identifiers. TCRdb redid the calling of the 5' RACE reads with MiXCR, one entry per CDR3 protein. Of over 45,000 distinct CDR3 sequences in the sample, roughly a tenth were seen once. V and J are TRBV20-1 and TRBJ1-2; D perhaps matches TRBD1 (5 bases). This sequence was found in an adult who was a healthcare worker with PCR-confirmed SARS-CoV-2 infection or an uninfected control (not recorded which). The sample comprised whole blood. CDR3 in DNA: TGCAGTGCTCACCGAGGGGAGAGCTACACCTTC. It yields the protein CSAHRGESYTF.